The clone carrying this T cell receptor (beta chain) was observed a few times. The source of the sample is a study of OX40 agonist ivuxolimab in advanced cancers. This CDR3 has 19 residues. The germline V and J ends were trimmed by 4 bases and 1 base, with 23 bases remaining between them. CDR1 is SNHLY, CDR2 FYNNEI, per germline. Sequenced by immunoSEQ multiplex PCR; TCRdb stores in-frame clones only, minus some. The data show roughly 54,000 clones, with 84% seen just once and roughly 1.2% held by the top ten. This sequence joins TRBV2 and TRBJ2-4, with D maybe TRBD2 (6 bases). Material: CD4+ or CD8+ T cells sorted from blood, obtained in a trial of the OX40 agonist ivuxolimab. The receptor was isolated from an adult with an advanced solid tumor such as melanoma, head and neck, liver or kidney cancer. CDR3 bases: TGTGCCAGCAGTGTAGGTAGTCTAGTGGGAGGTCGCGCCAAAAACATTCAGTACTTC. As protein: CASSVGSLVGGRAKNIQYF.